The next 24 T cell receptor beta chains were all read from a single sample in a study of blood T cell repertoires in COVID-19. Only in-frame clones appear in the TCRdb table, and some are missing; sequencing was by immunoSEQ multiplex PCR. The sample records around 100,000 clones, less than 90% being singletons. The sample consisted of peripheral blood. The receptors derive from a man aged 25-45 years in a cohort sampled during active COVID-19.

The chain links TRBV5-1 to TRBJ2-1; 12 bases are shared with TRBD2. This CDR3 is built from 16 residues. The V and J ends lost 0 bases and 2 bases, in that order; junction bases with no gene match: 0. Germline loops: CDR1 SGHRS, CDR2 YFSETQ. The CDR3: CASSLGLAGAYNEQFF. In DNA form, the CDR3 reads TGCGCCAGCAGCTTGGGACTAGCGGGGGCCTACAATGAGCAGTTCTTC.

This clone appeared once. The rearrangement links TRBV7-2 to TRBJ1-2, with a tentative D call TRBD1 (5 bases). The V and J ends lost 2 bases and 1 base respectively, with 8 bases between them. Germline-derived CDR1 and CDR2 are SGHTA and FQGNSA. The CDR3 has 14 amino acids. For the CDR3, the DNA is TGTGCCAGCAGCTTAAACAGGTTTAACTATGGCTACACCTTC. This gives the protein CASSLNRFNYGYTF.

The CDR3 DNA sequence: TGTGCCAGCAGCCAATCAGCGGGACCGTCCTACAATGAGCAGTTCTTC. It specifies CASSQSAGPSYNEQFF. The chain is built from TRBV5-4 and TRBJ2-1, with 7 bases aligning to TRBD2. V shed 4 bases, J shed 1 base, and the junction held 8 bases outside the gene matches. Germline V CDR1 and CDR2: SGHNT, YYREEE (reference sequence). CDR3 length: 16 residues. Together with reference TRBV5-4 and TRBJ2-1, the CDR3 gives the full variable domain: ETGVTQSPTHLIKTRGQQVTLRCSSQSGHNTVSWYQQALGQGPQFIFQYYREEENGRGNFPPRFSGLQFPNYSSELNVNALELDDSALYLCASSQSAGPSYNEQFFGPGTRLTVL.

V and J are TRBV6-6 and TRBJ2-1; TRBD2 agrees at 8 bases. In germline, CDR1 is MNHNY, CDR2 SVGAGI (reference sequence). V was pared by 4 bases and J by 14 bases, with 13 bases of the junction left unmatched. This CDR3 spans 14 amino acids. CDR3 bases: TGTGCCAGCAGTTCCGGGGTAGCCGGCGGGGGGAAGTTCTTC. It is translated as CASSSGVAGGGKFF.

This chain connects TRBV30 to TRBJ2-7; 10 positions match TRBD1. Germline lookup yields CDR1 GTSNPN and CDR2 SVGIG (reference sequence). Trimming removed 4 bases from V and 0 bases from J; junction bases left unmatched: 3. The CDR3 extends over 14 amino acids. DNA for the CDR3: TGTGCCTGGAATGACAGGGGGCACTCCTACGAGCAGTACTTC. It yields the protein CAWNDRGHSYEQYF.

V is TRBV6-1 and J is TRBJ2-7, with a tentative D call TRBD2 (6 bases). V was clipped by 0 bases and J by 5 bases, with 17 bases between them. CDR1 is MNHNS, CDR2 SASEGT, per germline. The CDR3 runs 16 residues. The CDR3 sequence: CASSEAVKLGGHEQYF. The DNA of the CDR3 is TGTGCCAGCAGTGAAGCGGTGAAGCTCGGGGGACACGAGCAGTACTTC.

A single count supports this clone. The chain employs TRBV3-1 (or the pseudogene TRBV3-2) and TRBJ2-2; D is ambiguous. The germline V and J ends were trimmed by 1 base and 6 bases, with 6 bases remaining between them. Germline V gene lookup returns CDR1 LGHDT and CDR2 YNNKEL (reference sequence). The CDR3 runs 13 residues. The CDR3 DNA reads TGTGCCAGCAGCCAAGCGGTCCCCGGGGAGCTGTTTTTT. It yields the protein CASSQAVPGELFF.

The V and J genes are TRBV4-1 and TRBJ2-1; weak D call: TRBD2 (7 bases). V lost 0 bases and J lost 12, with 18 bases in between. The CDR3 totals 15 residues. Germline values: CDR1 MGHRA, CDR2 YSYEKL. The CDR3 bases are TGCGCCAGCAGCCAAGATATTCTCGGGGGGCCCGTGCAGTTCTTC. Protein product: CASSQDILGGPVQFF.

The sample holds a few counts of this clone. The chain combines TRBV6-6 with TRBJ2-4; possibly TRBD1 for D (6 bases). The CDR3 has 16 amino acids. V lost 7 bases and J 1 base, leaving 17 bases between the germline ends. Germline lookup yields CDR1 MNHNY and CDR2 SVGAGI (reference sequence). The CDR3 reads CASNLQGGPAKNIQYF. The CDR3 DNA follows: TGTGCCAGCAACTTACAGGGCGGGCCGGCCAAAAACATTCAGTACTTC.

This clone was detected only a few times. The rearrangement links TRBV4-2 to TRBJ1-1, with D perhaps matching TRBD1 (5 bases). This CDR3 is built from 15 residues. Germline V gene data show CDR1 as LGHNA and CDR2 as YNFKEQ. V was clipped by 1 base and J by 3 bases, with 12 bases between them. The CDR3, as DNA: TGTGCCAGCAGCCAAGTGGGGGGAGGGGACACTGAAGCTTTCTTT. As protein: CASSQVGGGDTEAFF.

Here the CDR3 reads CATSRGTGGTEAFF. The CDR3 nucleotides read TGTGCCACCAGCAGAGGGACAGGGGGGACTGAAGCTTTCTTT. This chain joins TRBV15 and TRBJ1-1; TRBD1 matches 10 bases. The CDR3 sequence is 14 residues long. Germline CDR1 is LNHNV and CDR2 is YYDKDF (reference sequence). With V trimmed by 1 base and J by 5 bases, 1 base remained unmatched. Filled out from reference TRBV15 and TRBJ1-1, the complete variable domain reads DAMVIQNPRYQVTQFGKPVTLSCSQTLNHNVMYWYQQKSSQAPKLLFHYYDKDFNNEADTPDNFQSRRPNTSFCFLDIRSPGLGDTAMYLCATSRGTGGTEAFFGQGTRLTVV.

This clone was seen a few times. The CDR3 DNA sequence: TGCGCCAGCGGGCAAGCGGGGGTTGGGGAGACCCAGTACTTC. Translated, it gives CASGQAGVGETQYF. V and J are TRBV5-1 and TRBJ2-5; 8 nucleotides align to TRBD2. With 7 bases clipped from V and 5 bases from J, the junction kept 10 bases outside the gene matches. Per the germline V gene, CDR1 is SGHRS and CDR2 is YFSETQ. This CDR3 has 14 residues.

This clone was counted between two and nine times. The rearrangement joins TRBV2 to TRBJ1-2; possibly TRBD1 for D (6 bases). This CDR3 is 13 amino acids long. Trimming removed 6 bases from V and 6 bases from J, with 14 bases in between. Per germline, CDR1 SNHLY and CDR2 FYNNEI. CDR3 DNA: TGTGCCAGCAGCTGGGGGCACGGGGATGGCTACACCTTC. This translates into CASSWGHGDGYTF.

CDR3 amino acids: CASSLIGLGDEETQYF. In DNA form, the CDR3 reads TGTGCCAGCAGCCTGATCGGACTAGGGGACGAAGAGACCCAGTACTTC. This rearrangement joins TRBV6-2 or TRBV6-3 to TRBJ2-5, with 7 bases identical to TRBD2. This CDR3 region has 16 residues. With V trimmed by 6 bases and J by 3 bases, 13 bases remained unmatched. Germline CDR1 MNHEY, CDR2 SVGEGT.

The V call is TRBV5-1, the J call TRBJ2-7; D might be TRBD2 (5 bases). Germline V gene lookup returns CDR1 SGHRS and CDR2 YFSETQ. This CDR3 is built from 16 residues. Deletions cut 4 bases from V and 9 bases from J, with 26 bases between. The CDR3 DNA reads as TGCGCCAGCAGCCCCCTTTCGGGGAATGTGGCGCAACCGCAGTACTTC. It encodes CASSPLSGNVAQPQYF.

V is TRBV11-3 and J is TRBJ2-1; TRBD2 matches 13 bases. Per germline, CDR1 SGHNT and CDR2 YENEEA. Trimming cost V 4 bases and J 7 bases; bases outside gene matches: 7. This CDR3 is 16 amino acids long. The CDR3 here is CASSSTSGGAGNEQFF. As DNA, the CDR3 is TGTGCCAGCAGCTCCACTAGCGGGGGGGCCGGGAATGAGCAGTTCTTC.

The count of this clone is one. The chain carries TRBV7-8 and TRBJ2-7; D unclear. Germline CDR1 and CDR2: SGHVS and FQNEAQ. V lost 0 bases and J 8 bases, leaving 14 bases between the germline ends. The CDR3 is made up of 14 amino acids. CDR3 coding DNA: TGTGCCAGCAGCTTAGCCCAAACAGTAAACCAGCAGTACTTC. The encoded protein is CASSLAQTVNQQYF.

The genes are TRBV6-1 and TRBJ2-2; TRBD2 agrees at 11 bases. V trimming: 0 bases; J trimming: 0 bases; junction bases outside the gene matches: 0. Germline loops: CDR1 MNHNS, CDR2 SASEGT. The CDR3 sequence is 17 residues long. The CDR3 spells CASSEASGGANTGELFF. The CDR3 DNA reads TGTGCCAGCAGTGAAGCTAGCGGGGGGGCGAACACCGGGGAGCTGTTTTTT.

This chain joins TRBV6-5 and TRBJ2-3; 13 positions match TRBD2. The junction had 9 bases not matched to a gene; V was cut back by 4 bases and J by 8 bases. CDR1 is MNHEY and CDR2 is SVGAGI in the germline V gene. The CDR3 length is 16 residues. CDR3 sequence reads: CASSSPGLAGARTQYF. The CDR3 nucleotides read TGTGCCAGCAGTTCACCCGGACTAGCGGGGGCTCGTACGCAGTATTTT.

The chain uses TRBV7-2 and TRBJ2-5; D is unclear. The germline V gene encodes CDR1 SGHTA and CDR2 FQGNSA. The V end lost 1 base, the J end lost 5 bases, and 5 bases lay between the germline ends. This CDR3 region has 12 residues. CDR3 nucleotide sequence: TGTGCCAGCAGCTTAGTCGCGGAGACCCAGTACTTC. Amino acids: CASSLVAETQYF.

This sequence joins TRBV5-5 and TRBJ1-3; 10 nucleotides line up with TRBD1. The CDR3 consists of 16 residues. Trimming at V came to 4 bases and at J to 4 bases, leaving 8 bases not matched to a gene. Germline loops: CDR1 SGHKS, CDR2 YYEKEE (reference sequence). The CDR3 here is CASSVDRGQTGNTIYF. The CDR3 nucleotides are TGTGCCAGCAGCGTTGACAGGGGGCAGACGGGAAACACCATATATTTT.

The gene calls are TRBV3-1 (or the pseudogene TRBV3-2) and TRBJ2-1; D call uncertain. CDR3 size: 14 residues. Germline loops: CDR1 LGHDT, CDR2 YNNKEL (reference sequence). Trimming shortened V by 0 bases and J by 7 bases, and 10 bases separated the two germline ends. CDR3 sequence: CASSQEEILNEQFF. CDR3 in DNA: TGTGCCAGCAGCCAAGAAGAGATTCTTAATGAGCAGTTCTTC.

This rearrangement joins TRBV10-2 to TRBJ2-5; 8 nucleotides line up with TRBD1. J gave up 5 bases and V 2 bases, and 10 bases lay outside the gene matches. The germline V gene encodes CDR1 WSHSY and CDR2 SAAADI. This CDR3 is built from 16 residues. In nucleotides, the CDR3 is TGCGCCAGCAGTGAGCCCGGGACAGGCAACAGGGAGACCCAGTACTTC. It specifies CASSEPGTGNRETQYF.

The J gene is TRBJ1-1, the V gene TRBV7-6, with TRBD1 matching over 10 bases. This CDR3 contains 15 residues. The germline V gene encodes CDR1 SGHVS and CDR2 FNYEAQ. The V segment lost 6 bases and the J segment 1 base; nucleotides outside the gene matches: 5. The CDR3 sequence: CASSRQGAANTEAFF. The CDR3, as DNA: TGTGCCAGCAGTCGACAGGGGGCAGCGAACACTGAAGCTTTCTTT.